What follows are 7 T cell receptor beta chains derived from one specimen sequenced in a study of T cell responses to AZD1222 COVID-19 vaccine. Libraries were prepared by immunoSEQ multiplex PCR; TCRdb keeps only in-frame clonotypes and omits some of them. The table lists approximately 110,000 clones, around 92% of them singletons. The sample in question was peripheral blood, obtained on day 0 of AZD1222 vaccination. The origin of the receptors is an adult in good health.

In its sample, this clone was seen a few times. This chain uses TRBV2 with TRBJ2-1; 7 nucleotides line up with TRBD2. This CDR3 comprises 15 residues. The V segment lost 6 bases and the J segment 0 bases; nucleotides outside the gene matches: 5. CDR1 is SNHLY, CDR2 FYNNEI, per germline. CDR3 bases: TGTGCCAGCAGGGCCGGGGGGAGCTCCTACAATGAGCAGTTCTTC. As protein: CASRAGGSSYNEQFF.

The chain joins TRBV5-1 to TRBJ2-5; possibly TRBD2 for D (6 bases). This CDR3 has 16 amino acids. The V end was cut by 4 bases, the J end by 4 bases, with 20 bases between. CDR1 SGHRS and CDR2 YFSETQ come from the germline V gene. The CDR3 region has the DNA TGCGCCAGCAGCCCGCGGTGGGGCGGGACCCCAGAGACCCAGTACTTC. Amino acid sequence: CASSPRWGGTPETQYF.

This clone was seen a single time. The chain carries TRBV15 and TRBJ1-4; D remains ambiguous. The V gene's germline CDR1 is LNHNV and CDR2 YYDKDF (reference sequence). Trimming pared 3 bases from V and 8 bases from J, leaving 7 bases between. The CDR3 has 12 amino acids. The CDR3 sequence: CATSRMDEKLFF. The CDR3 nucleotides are TGTGCCACCAGCAGGATGGACGAAAAACTGTTTTTT.

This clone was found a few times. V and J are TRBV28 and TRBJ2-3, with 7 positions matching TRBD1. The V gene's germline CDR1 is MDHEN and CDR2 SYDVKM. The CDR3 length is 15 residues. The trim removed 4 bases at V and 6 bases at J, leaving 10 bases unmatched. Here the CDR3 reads CASSSTLDRFDTQYF. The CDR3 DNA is TGTGCCAGCAGTTCCACCTTGGACAGGTTCGATACGCAGTATTTT.

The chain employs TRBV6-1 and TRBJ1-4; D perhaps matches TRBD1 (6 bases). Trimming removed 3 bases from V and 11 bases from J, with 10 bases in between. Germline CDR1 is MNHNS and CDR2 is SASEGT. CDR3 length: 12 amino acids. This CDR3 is CASSDKGEKLFF. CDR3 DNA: TGTGCCAGCAGTGACAAGGGGGAGAAACTGTTTTTT.

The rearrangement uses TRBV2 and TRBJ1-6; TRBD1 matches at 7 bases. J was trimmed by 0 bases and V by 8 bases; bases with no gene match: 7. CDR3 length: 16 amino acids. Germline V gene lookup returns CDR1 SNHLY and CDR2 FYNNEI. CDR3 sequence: CASGPQGNSYNSPLHF. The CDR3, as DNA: TGTGCCAGCGGCCCACAGGGGAACTCCTATAATTCACCCCTCCACTTT.

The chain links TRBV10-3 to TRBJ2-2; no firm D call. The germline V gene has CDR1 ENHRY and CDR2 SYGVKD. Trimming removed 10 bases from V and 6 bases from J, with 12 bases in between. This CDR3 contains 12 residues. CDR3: CATRPVAGELFF. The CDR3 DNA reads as TGTGCCACCCGCCCGGTGGCCGGGGAGCTGTTTTTT.